This TCR beta chain is drawn from a study of regulatory T cells in long-lasting Graves disease (dated by TCRdb to the early 2020s). The study in broad terms: Persistent Graves' disease was defined as persistently positive TSH receptor autoantibodies together with antithyroid drug treatment for over 5 years. Persistent Graves' disease patients in the clinical cohort had taken antithyroid drugs for approximately 9.5 years on average. The study was registered as a clinical trial and conducted in China. This study used TCR sequencing and RNA sequencing of peripheral blood to compare persistent Graves' disease patients against newly diagnosed Graves' disease patients. A total of roughly 35 samples were covered by TCR sequencing, comprising some 13 persistent and about 20 newly diagnosed Graves' disease patients.

Beyond this particular receptor, the publication reports: The small sample size was acknowledged by the authors as a limitation that may reduce accuracy. Compared with newly diagnosed patients, persistent Graves' disease patients had lower TCR Shannon entropy and fewer highly expanded clones, which suggests clonal expansion. The study examined only peripheral blood because the primary lesion, thyroid tissue, could not be accessed. Patients with persistent disease shared more public clonotypes (approximately 2,500) than newly diagnosed patients did (966). Only the TCR beta chain was sequenced and analyzed. Persistent disease showed preferential use of TRBV28, TRBJ1-2 and TRBJ2-5, whereas newly diagnosed disease favored TRBV20-1 and TRBJ2-1.

For this chain, trimming is 6 bases at the V end and 6 bases at the J end, and the number of junction bases without a gene match is 5. The cysteine opens and the phenylalanine closes a CDR3 of 13 amino acids. The only DNA kept is the CDR3, 39 bases in frame from the first base. The germline V gene supplies CDR1 SGHTA and CDR2 FQGNSA. The library was made by multiplex PCR. The instrument given in TCRdb is Illumina HiSeq 4000. To build TCR beta libraries, CDR3 regions were amplified by Arm-PCR using iRepertoire HTBI primers. Before sequencing, the PCR products went through gel purification. The original pipeline was this. A total of 62 TRBV and under 15 TRBJ segments were identified across samples and were used for gene usage analysis of CDR3 amino acid clonotypes. COPE and FqMerger were used to merge the filtered high-quality paired reads into contigs. Contigs were aligned with BLAST to IMGT TRBV, TRBD and TRBJ reference genes, and CDR3 was defined per IMGT. Clonotypes above 0.1% frequency were classified as highly expanded clones. Shannon entropy was used to measure repertoire diversity, and the Gini coefficient was used to measure V-J evenness. A clonotype was considered public if more than one individual shared it. The public sequencing data were trimmed at Q25 with fastp and processed into clonotypes with MiXCR by TCRdb, which kept only in-frame beta chains. Each CDR3 protein gets just one entry, which takes the most common genes and DNA from the rows behind it. The V and J calls and clone size are TCRdb's, not the authors'. The sample profile shows 400,000 or so distinct CDR3 sequences; 20% to 30% of them were found once. The ten largest make up about 27% of the sample.

This clonotype was seen repeatedly, ten times or more. It has no known antigen specificity. No much larger clonotype is one base removed from it; base qualities were not supplied. The time point label of this sample denotes: persistent/refractory GD, antithyroid drugs over 5 years with positive TRAb. For both TCR sequencing and RNA sequencing, RNA was extracted from PBMCs in TRIzol. The diagnosis of Graves' disease followed American Thyroid Association guidelines. The patients came from an endocrinology department in Xi'an, China. Each patient gave roughly 8.4 milliliters of peripheral blood, collected in an EDTA anticoagulant tube. PBMCs were isolated by Ficoll Paque Plus density gradient separation without further T cell sorting. RNA quality was checked with an Agilent 2100 Bioanalyzer and agarose gel, and concentration with a NanoDrop 2000.

This specimen consisted of peripheral blood mononuclear cells (PBMCs), obtained when the disease was refractory, from a patient treated with antithyroid drugs. The source is a female donor with Graves disease. The rearranged segments are TRBV7-2 and TRBJ1-1, and 9 bases in between align with TRBD1. Read as DNA, the sequence is TGTGCCAGCAGTTTGGACAGGGGCGCTGAAGCTTTCTTT. The resulting protein is CASSLDRGAEAFF.